This T cell receptor (beta chain) was observed in a study of blood T cells in healthy people across ages. This CDR3 spans 16 amino acids. V lost 2 bases and J 6 bases, leaving 16 bases between the germline ends. This clonotype turned up a few times. What it binds is not known. Primed by a sample-barcoded 5' primer and a J-beta primer mix, a second PCR proceeded for 7 to 11 cycles. No fewer than 2.5 million CDR3-containing paired-end reads came from each sample. TCRdb itself ran the 5' RACE reads through MiXCR, one entry per CDR3 protein. Counted here are 850,000 to 1,300,000 distinct CDR3 sequences, more than 40% occurring once; the ten biggest clones make up approximately 17%. Study outcomes and limitations: Whereas aged donors had fewer naive CD4+ cells, long-lived donors had more of them and higher diversity. Changes seen in expanded clonotypes were possibly confounded by donor CMV status left unknown.

The rearrangement uses TRBV12-3 or TRBV12-4 and TRBJ1-4, with a weak D call TRBD1 (6 bases). The receptor's source is a woman aged 55-70 years in good health. Sequences were obtained from blood. The CDR3 protein is CASSLLQGRGHEKLFF. The CDR3 DNA reads as TGTGCCAGCAGTTTACTACAGGGACGGGGGCATGAAAAACTGTTTTTT.